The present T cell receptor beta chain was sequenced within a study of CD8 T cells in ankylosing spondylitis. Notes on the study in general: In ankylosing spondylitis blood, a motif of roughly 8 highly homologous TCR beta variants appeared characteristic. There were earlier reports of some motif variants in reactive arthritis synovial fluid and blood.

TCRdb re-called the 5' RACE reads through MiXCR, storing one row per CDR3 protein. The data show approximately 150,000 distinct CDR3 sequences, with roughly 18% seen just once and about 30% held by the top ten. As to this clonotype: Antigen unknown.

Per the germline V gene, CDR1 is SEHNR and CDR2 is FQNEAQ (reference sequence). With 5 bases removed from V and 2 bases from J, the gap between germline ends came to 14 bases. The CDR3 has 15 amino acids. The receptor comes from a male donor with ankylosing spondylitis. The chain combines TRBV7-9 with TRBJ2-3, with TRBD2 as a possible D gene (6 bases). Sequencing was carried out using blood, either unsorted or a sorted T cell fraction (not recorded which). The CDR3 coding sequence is TGTGCCAGCAGCCCGCGGGACGACCTCACAGATACGCAGTATTTT. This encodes CASSPRDDLTDTQYF.